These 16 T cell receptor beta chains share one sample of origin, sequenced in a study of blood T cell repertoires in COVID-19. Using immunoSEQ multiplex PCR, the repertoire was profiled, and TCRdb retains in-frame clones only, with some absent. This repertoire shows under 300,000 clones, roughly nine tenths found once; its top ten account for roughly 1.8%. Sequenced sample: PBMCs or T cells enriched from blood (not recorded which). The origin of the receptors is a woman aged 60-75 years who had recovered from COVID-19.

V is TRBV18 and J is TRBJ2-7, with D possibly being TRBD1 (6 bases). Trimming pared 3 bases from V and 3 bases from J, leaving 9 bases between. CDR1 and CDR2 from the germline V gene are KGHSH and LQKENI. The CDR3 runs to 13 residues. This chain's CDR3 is CASSPTRGYEQYF. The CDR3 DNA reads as TGTGCCAGCTCACCCACCAGGGGCTACGAGCAGTACTTC.

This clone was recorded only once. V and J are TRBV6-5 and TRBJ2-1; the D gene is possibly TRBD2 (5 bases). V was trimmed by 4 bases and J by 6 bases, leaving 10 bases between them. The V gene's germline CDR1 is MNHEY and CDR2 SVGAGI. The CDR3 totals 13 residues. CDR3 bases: TGTGCCAGCAGTTCCCAGGCGGGCAATGAGCAGTTCTTC. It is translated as CASSSQAGNEQFF.

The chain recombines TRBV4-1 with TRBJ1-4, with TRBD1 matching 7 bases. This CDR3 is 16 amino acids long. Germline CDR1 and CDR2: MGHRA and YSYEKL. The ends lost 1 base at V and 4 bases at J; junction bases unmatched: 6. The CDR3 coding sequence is TGCGCCAGCAGCCAAGGACAGGGCAATGGTAATGAAAAACTGTTTTTT. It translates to CASSQGQGNGNEKLFF.

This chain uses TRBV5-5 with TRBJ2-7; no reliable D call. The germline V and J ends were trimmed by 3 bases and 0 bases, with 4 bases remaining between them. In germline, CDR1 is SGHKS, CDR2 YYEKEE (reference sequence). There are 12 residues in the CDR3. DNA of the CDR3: TGTGCCAGCAGCTATTACTCCTACGAGCAGTACTTC. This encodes CASSYYSYEQYF. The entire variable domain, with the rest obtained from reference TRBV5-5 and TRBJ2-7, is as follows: DAGVTQSPTHLIKTRGQQVTLRCSPISGHKSVSWYQQVLGQGPQFIFQYYEKEERGRGNFPDRFSARQFPNYSSELNVNALLLGDSALYLCASSYYSYEQYFGPGTRLTVT.

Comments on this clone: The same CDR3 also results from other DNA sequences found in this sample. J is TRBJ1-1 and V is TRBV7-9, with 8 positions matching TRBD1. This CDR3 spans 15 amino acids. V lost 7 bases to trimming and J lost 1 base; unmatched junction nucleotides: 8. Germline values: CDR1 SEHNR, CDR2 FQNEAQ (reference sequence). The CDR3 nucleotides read TGTGCCAGCACTTCGGGAACAGGGGGGAACACTGAAGCTTTCTTT. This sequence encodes CASTSGTGGNTEAFF. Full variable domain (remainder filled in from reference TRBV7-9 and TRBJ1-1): DTGVSQNPRHKITKRGQNVTFRCDPISEHNRLYWYRQTLGQGPEFLTYFQNEAQLEKSRLLSDRFSAERPKGSFSTLEIQRTEQGDSAMYLCASTSGTGGNTEAFFGQGTRLTVV.

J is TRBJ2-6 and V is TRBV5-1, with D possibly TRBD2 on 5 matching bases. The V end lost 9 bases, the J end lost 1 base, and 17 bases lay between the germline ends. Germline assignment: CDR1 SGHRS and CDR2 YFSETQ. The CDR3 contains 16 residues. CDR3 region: CATAPRAISGANVLTF. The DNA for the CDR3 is TGCGCCACCGCCCCGAGGGCTATATCTGGGGCCAACGTCCTGACTTTC.

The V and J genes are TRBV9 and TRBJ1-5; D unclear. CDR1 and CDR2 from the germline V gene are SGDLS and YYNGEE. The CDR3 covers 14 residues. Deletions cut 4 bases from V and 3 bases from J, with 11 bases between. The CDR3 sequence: CASSPSPSNQPQHF. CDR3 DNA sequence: TGTGCCAGCAGCCCAAGCCCATCCAATCAGCCCCAGCATTTT.

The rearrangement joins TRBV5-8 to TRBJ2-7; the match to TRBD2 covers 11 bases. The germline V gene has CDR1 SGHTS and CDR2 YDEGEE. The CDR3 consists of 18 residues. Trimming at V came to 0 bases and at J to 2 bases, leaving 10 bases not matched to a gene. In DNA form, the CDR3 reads TGTGCCAGCAGCTTGGTGGCTAGCGGGAGGCTTAAACCCTACGAGCAGTACTTC. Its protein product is CASSLVASGRLKPYEQYF.

CDR3 in DNA: TGTGCCAGCAGCCTAGGGGGGGCGGTTAGGACCGGGGAGCTGTTTTTT. Protein: CASSLGGAVRTGELFF. The chain links TRBV5-4 to TRBJ2-2, with a possible D match to TRBD2 (7 bases). CDR3 length equals 16 residues. Trimming shortened V by 4 bases and J by 5 bases, and 18 bases separated the two germline ends. Germline assignment: CDR1 SGHNT and CDR2 YYREEE (reference sequence). Complete variable domain (other parts from reference TRBV5-4 and TRBJ2-2): ETGVTQSPTHLIKTRGQQVTLRCSSQSGHNTVSWYQQALGQGPQFIFQYYREEENGRGNFPPRFSGLQFPNYSSELNVNALELDDSALYLCASSLGGAVRTGELFFGEGSRLTVL.

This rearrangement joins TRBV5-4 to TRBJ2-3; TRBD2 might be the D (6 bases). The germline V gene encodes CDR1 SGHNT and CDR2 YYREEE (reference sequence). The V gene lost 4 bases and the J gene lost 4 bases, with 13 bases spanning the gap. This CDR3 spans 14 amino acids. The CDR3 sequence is CASSTGTQSDTQYF. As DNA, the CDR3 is TGTGCCAGCAGCACCGGGACTCAATCAGATACGCAGTATTTT. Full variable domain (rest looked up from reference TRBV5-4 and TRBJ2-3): ETGVTQSPTHLIKTRGQQVTLRCSSQSGHNTVSWYQQALGQGPQFIFQYYREEENGRGNFPPRFSGLQFPNYSSELNVNALELDDSALYLCASSTGTQSDTQYFGPGTRLTVL.

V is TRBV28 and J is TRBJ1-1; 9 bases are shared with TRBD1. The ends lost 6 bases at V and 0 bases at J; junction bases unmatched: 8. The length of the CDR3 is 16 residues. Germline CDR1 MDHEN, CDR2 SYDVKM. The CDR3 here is CASRTQGAEMNTEAFF. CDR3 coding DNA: TGTGCCAGCAGGACACAGGGGGCGGAAATGAACACTGAAGCTTTCTTT.

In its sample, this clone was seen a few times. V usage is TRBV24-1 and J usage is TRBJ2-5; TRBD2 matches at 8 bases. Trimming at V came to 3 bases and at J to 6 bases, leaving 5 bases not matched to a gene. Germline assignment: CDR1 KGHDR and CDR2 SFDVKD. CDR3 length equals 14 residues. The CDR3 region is CATSDPGLVKTQYF. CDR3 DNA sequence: TGTGCCACCAGTGATCCGGGACTAGTAAAGACCCAGTACTTC.

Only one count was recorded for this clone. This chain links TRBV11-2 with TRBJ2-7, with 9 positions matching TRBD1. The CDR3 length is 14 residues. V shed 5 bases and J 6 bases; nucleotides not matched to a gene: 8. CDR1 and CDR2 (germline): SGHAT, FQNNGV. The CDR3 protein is CASSPWDRVAEQYF. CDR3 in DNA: TGTGCCAGCAGCCCTTGGGACAGGGTGGCCGAGCAGTACTTC.

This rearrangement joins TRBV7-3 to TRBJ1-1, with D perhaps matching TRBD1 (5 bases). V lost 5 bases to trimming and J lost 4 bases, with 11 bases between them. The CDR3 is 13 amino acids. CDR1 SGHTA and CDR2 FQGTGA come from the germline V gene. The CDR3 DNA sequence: TGTGCCAGCAGCGTCCTCCAGGGCACTGAAGCTTTCTTT. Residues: CASSVLQGTEAFF.

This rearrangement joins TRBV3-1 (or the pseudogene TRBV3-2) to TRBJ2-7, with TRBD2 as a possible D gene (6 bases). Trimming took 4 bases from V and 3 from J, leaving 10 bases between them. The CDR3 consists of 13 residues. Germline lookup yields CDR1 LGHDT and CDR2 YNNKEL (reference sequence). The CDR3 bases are TGTGCCAGCAGCCCCCGGGACTTCTACGAGCAGTACTTC. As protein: CASSPRDFYEQYF.

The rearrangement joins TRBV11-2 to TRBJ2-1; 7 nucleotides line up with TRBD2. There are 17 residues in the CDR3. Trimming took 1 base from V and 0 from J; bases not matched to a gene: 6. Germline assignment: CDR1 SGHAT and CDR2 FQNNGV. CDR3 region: CASSLVQGGSSYNEQFF. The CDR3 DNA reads TGTGCCAGCAGCTTAGTGCAGGGCGGGAGCTCCTACAATGAGCAGTTCTTC.